One sample yielded the 13 T cell receptor beta chains listed below, sequenced in a study of blood T cell repertoires in COVID-19. Only in-frame clones appear in the TCRdb table, and some are missing; sequencing was by immunoSEQ multiplex PCR. Of roughly 380,000 clones listed, about 85% are singletons. The sequencing input was peripheral blood. These receptor sequences come from a woman aged 18-35 years with acute or convalescent COVID-19.

This clone occurred a few times. The chain combines TRBV7-9 with TRBJ1-6, with D possibly matching TRBD1 (6 bases). The CDR3 runs 14 residues. V was trimmed by 5 bases and J by 7 bases, leaving 12 bases between them. Germline CDR1 SEHNR, CDR2 FQNEAQ (reference sequence). DNA of the CDR3: TGTGCCAGCAGCCTAAGGACAGAAAATTCACCCCTCCACTTT. Translated: CASSLRTENSPLHF.

This clone was counted once. The V and J genes are TRBV5-1 and TRBJ1-4; 8 nucleotides agree with TRBD1. Germline CDR1 and CDR2: SGHRS and YFSETQ. The CDR3 contains 15 residues. Trimming at V came to 0 bases and at J to 5 bases, leaving 3 bases not matched to a gene. The CDR3 bases are TGCGCCAGCAGCTTGGTGGGGACAGGAAATGAAAAACTGTTTTTT. It yields the protein CASSLVGTGNEKLFF. The full variable domain, completed using reference TRBV5-1 and TRBJ1-4, is KAGVTQTPRYLIKTRGQQVTLSCSPISGHRSVSWYQQTPGQGLQFLFEYFSETQRNKGNFPGRFSGRQFSNSRSEMNVSTLELGDSALYLCASSLVGTGNEKLFFGSGTQLSVL.

This chain connects TRBV9 to TRBJ1-1; 10 nucleotides match TRBD1. With V trimmed by 4 bases and J by 4 bases, 13 bases remained unmatched. Germline V lookup: CDR1 SGDLS, CDR2 YYNGEE. This CDR3 has 17 residues. The CDR3 reads CASSINSLTGGFTEAFF. The CDR3 DNA reads TGTGCCAGCAGCATAAATTCCCTGACAGGGGGCTTCACTGAAGCTTTCTTT.

The chain has TRBV5-4 and TRBJ2-7; 8 positions match TRBD1. J was trimmed by 3 bases and V by 7 bases; bases with no gene match: 9. Germline V gives CDR1 SGHNT, CDR2 YYREEE (reference sequence). The CDR3 is 14 amino acids. CDR3 loop: CASRGGGQDYEQYF. CDR3 DNA: TGTGCCAGCCGAGGAGGGGGACAGGACTACGAGCAGTACTTC. Together with reference TRBV5-4 and TRBJ2-7, the CDR3 gives the full variable domain: ETGVTQSPTHLIKTRGQQVTLRCSSQSGHNTVSWYQQALGQGPQFIFQYYREEENGRGNFPPRFSGLQFPNYSSELNVNALELDDSALYLCASRGGGQDYEQYFGPGTRLTVT.

This clone has a handful of counts. A clone one base away is much larger, so this may be a read error. The same CDR3 can be traced to other DNA sequences in this sample. The gene calls are TRBV2 and TRBJ1-5; 8 positions match TRBD1. V lost 6 bases to trimming and J lost 0 bases; unmatched junction nucleotides: 4. CDR3 length: 15 residues. CDR1 and CDR2 (germline): SNHLY, FYNNEI. The CDR3 DNA reads TGTGCCAGCAGGGCGACAGGGGATAGCAATCAGCCCCAGCATTTT. Protein product: CASRATGDSNQPQHF. Complete variable domain (other parts from reference TRBV2 and TRBJ1-5): EPEVTQTPSHQVTQMGQEVILRCVPISNHLYFYWYRQILGQKVEFLVSFYNNEISEKSEIFDDQFSVERPDGSNFTLKIRSTKLEDSAMYFCASRATGDSNQPQHFGDGTRLSIL.

A single count supports this clone. The CDR3 sequence is CASSTGLAGGTDTQYF. For the CDR3, the DNA is TGTGCCAGCAGCACCGGACTAGCGGGGGGCACAGATACGCAGTATTTT. This sequence joins TRBV5-5 and TRBJ2-3; 13 bases are a match to TRBD2. CDR1 is SGHKS and CDR2 is YYEKEE in the germline V gene (reference sequence). V was clipped by 4 bases and J by 1 base; unmatched bases: 3. This CDR3 region has 16 residues.

The CDR3 loop reads CASILLAGSSETQYF. The CDR3 bases are TGCGCCAGCATACTCCTAGCGGGAAGTTCGGAGACCCAGTACTTC. This rearrangement joins TRBV5-1 to TRBJ2-5; TRBD2 matches at 9 bases. The CDR3 totals 15 residues. Germline CDR1 and CDR2: SGHRS and YFSETQ. The V gene end was trimmed by 6 bases and the J gene end by 5 bases; junction bases not matched to a gene: 11.

The chain is built from TRBV9 and TRBJ2-2; D possibly corresponds to TRBD2 (6 bases). The CDR3 covers 16 residues. V was trimmed by 3 bases and J by 2 bases, leaving 14 bases between them. Looked up from germline, CDR1 is SGDLS and CDR2 is YYNGEE. The CDR3 here is CASSAGGAQNTGELFF. DNA of the CDR3: TGTGCCAGCAGCGCCGGCGGGGCCCAAAACACCGGGGAGCTGTTTTTT.

The V call is TRBV6-5, the J call TRBJ2-2; 8 nucleotides align to TRBD1. Germline assignment: CDR1 MNHEY and CDR2 SVGAGI. J lost 7 bases, V lost 2 bases, and 6 bases had no gene match. This CDR3 spans 15 amino acids. This CDR3 is CASSYGAGGSGELFF. CDR3 DNA sequence: TGTGCCAGCAGTTACGGGGCAGGGGGCAGCGGGGAGCTGTTTTTT.

The CDR3: CASSVAAGAGYTF. CDR3 bases: TGTGCCAGCAGCGTAGCGGCAGGGGCGGGCTACACCTTC. The chain uses TRBV9 and TRBJ1-2, with D perhaps TRBD1 (6 bases). V dropped 0 bases and J dropped 8 bases, with 11 bases sitting between them. There are 13 residues in the CDR3. Germline V gene data show CDR1 as SGDLS and CDR2 as YYNGEE. The variable domain in full, completed from reference TRBV9 and TRBJ1-2, reads DSGVTQTPKHLITATGQRVTLRCSPRSGDLSVYWYQQSLDQGLQFLIQYYNGEERAKGNILERFSAQQFPDLHSELNLSSLELGDSALYFCASSVAAGAGYTFGSGTRLTVV.

The chain employs TRBV5-1 and TRBJ2-3; 7 nucleotides line up with TRBD2. This CDR3 contains 15 residues. V gave up 4 bases and J gave up 2 bases; unmatched junction bases: 7. Germline loops: CDR1 SGHRS, CDR2 YFSETQ. CDR3 amino acids: CASSPTSAHTDTQYF. The CDR3 DNA reads as TGCGCCAGCAGCCCTACTAGCGCCCACACAGATACGCAGTATTTT.

V gene TRBV6-4 combines with J gene TRBJ2-7; 8 nucleotides match TRBD2. This CDR3 contains 13 residues. Per the germline V gene, CDR1 is MRHNA and CDR2 is SNTAGT. After removal of 6 bases from V and 3 bases from J, the junction contained 4 bases not matched to a gene. CDR3: CASRAGTSYEQYF. CDR3 nucleotides: TGTGCCAGCAGAGCCGGGACTAGCTACGAGCAGTACTTC.

The chain has TRBV2 and TRBJ2-2, with D possibly being TRBD1 (6 bases). V lost 6 bases and J 0 bases, leaving 11 bases between the germline ends. The CDR3 length is 15 residues. Per the germline V gene, CDR1 is SNHLY and CDR2 is FYNNEI. CDR3: CASSEQGANTGELFF. DNA for the CDR3: TGTGCCAGCAGCGAACAGGGCGCGAACACCGGGGAGCTGTTTTTT.